One sample yielded the 18 T cell receptor beta chains listed below, sequenced in a study of molecular identifiers for immune sequencing clone quantification. TCRdb re-analysed the PCR reads in MiXCR, keeping a single row per CDR3 protein. The table lists a few hundred thousand distinct CDR3 sequences, roughly 23% of them singletons. What was sequenced was naive CD8+ T cells from blood, with Jurkat cell RNA spiked in. Subset meaning: FACS-sorted CD8+CD4-CCR7+CD45RA+ naive T cells. These receptors originate from a human donor in good health. Some libraries in this study had Jurkat cell RNA spiked in.

The rearrangement joins TRBV7-2 to TRBJ1-5; maybe TRBD1 (5 bases). Trimming pared 8 bases from V and 0 bases from J, leaving 17 bases between. Looked up from germline, CDR1 is SGHTA and CDR2 is FQGNSA. The CDR3 runs 16 residues. The CDR3 region is CASGPRGAHSNQPQHF. As DNA, the CDR3 is TGTGCCAGCGGCCCAAGGGGAGCACATAGCAATCAGCCCCAGCATTTT.

Worth noting for this clonotype: The junction differs from germline at one of its ends, possibly a read error. The J gene is TRBJ2-7, the V gene TRBV19; maybe TRBD1 (5 bases). Germline lookup yields CDR1 LNHDA and CDR2 SQIVND (reference sequence). This CDR3 is built from 14 residues. CDR3 sequence reads: CAGSISSQGYEQYF. The DNA of the CDR3 is TGTGCCGGTAGTATATCGTCGCAGGGCTACGAGCAGTACTTC.

As for this clonotype: At one boundary the junction diverges from the germline segment, which might be a read error. The chain couples TRBV6-2 or TRBV6-3 to TRBJ1-1; TRBD1 agrees at 11 bases. From germline, CDR1 is MNHEY and CDR2 SVGEGT. This CDR3 comprises 16 residues. This chain's CDR3 is CASSSGTGGFSTEASF. DNA of the CDR3: TGTGCCAGCAGTTCCGGGACAGGGGGGTTCAGCACTGAAGCTTCCTTT.

This clonotype appeared a few times. V gene TRBV20-1 combines with J gene TRBJ1-3; D is uncertain. The V end lost 2 bases, the J end lost 0 bases, and 17 bases lay between the germline ends. The CDR3 is 17 amino acids. The germline V gene has CDR1 DFQATT and CDR2 SNEGSKA (reference sequence). The CDR3 region has the DNA TGCAGTGCTAGAATACCCCCGTCCGCCAGCTCTGGAAACACCATATATTTT. Protein product: CSARIPPSASSGNTIYF.

This clonotype was observed at least ten times. The chain has TRBV4-1 and TRBJ1-2, with 7 bases matching TRBD1. Trimming removed 1 base from V and 3 bases from J; junction bases left unmatched: 5. CDR1 and CDR2 from the germline V gene are MGHRA and YSYEKL. The CDR3 is made up of 15 amino acids. This chain's CDR3 is CASSQGTGAHYGYTF. CDR3 bases: TGCGCCAGCAGCCAAGGAACAGGGGCGCACTATGGCTACACCTTC.

With respect to this clonotype: A read error may explain this, as a much larger clone is one base away. V is TRBV19 and J is TRBJ1-5; no definite D call. This CDR3 region has 13 residues. Per germline, CDR1 LNHDA and CDR2 SQIVND (reference sequence). CDR3 nucleotides: TGTGCCGGTAGTCCCGGCACTAATCAGCCCCAGCATTTT. The encoded protein is CAGSPGTNQPQHF.

This clonotype has ten or more counts. The gene calls are TRBV19 and TRBJ2-3; perhaps TRBD2 as D (5 bases). Deletions cut 6 bases from V and 1 base from J, with 11 bases between. Per the germline V gene, CDR1 is LNHDA and CDR2 is SQIVND (reference sequence). The CDR3 covers 14 residues. The DNA for the CDR3 is TGTGCCAGTAGCCCCTTCGGGGGCACAGATACGCAGTATTTT. Translated: CASSPFGGTDTQYF. The full variable domain, rest sourced from reference TRBV19 and TRBJ2-3, is DGGITQSPKYLFRKEGQNVTLSCEQNLNHDAMYWYRQDPGQGLRLIYYSQIVNDFQKGDIAEGYSVSREKKESFPLTVTSAQKNPTAFYLCASSPFGGTDTQYFGPGTRLTVL.

V is TRBV7-9 and J is TRBJ2-1, with 13 bases fitting TRBD2. CDR3 length: 20 residues. The germline CDR1 and CDR2 sequences are SEHNR and FQNEAQ (reference sequence). The ends lost 5 bases at V and 1 base at J; junction bases unmatched: 14. CDR3 residues: CASSLTSWTSGGRSYNEQFF. In DNA, the CDR3 is TGTGCCAGCAGCCTTACCTCCTGGACTAGCGGGGGTCGGTCCTACAATGAGCAGTTCTTC.

This clonotype was observed many times. This rearrangement joins TRBV5-8 to TRBJ2-7, with D tentatively TRBD1 or TRBD2 (5 bases each). This CDR3 comprises 10 residues. V dropped 6 bases and J dropped 9 bases, with 10 bases sitting between them. Germline CDR1 and CDR2: SGHTS and YDEGEE. The CDR3 DNA follows: TGTGCCAGCAAACGGGGCGGGCAGTACTTC. This translates into CASKRGGQYF.

There are a few counts of this clonotype. V gene TRBV30 combines with J gene TRBJ1-5; D unclear. Germline V gene lookup returns CDR1 GTSNPN and CDR2 SVGIG (reference sequence). CDR3 length: 13 amino acids. Between the trimmed V and J ends, which lost 1 base and 6 bases, there was a span of 10 bases. The CDR3 loop is CAWSGASGQPQHF. The CDR3 DNA sequence: TGTGCCTGGAGTGGGGCCTCGGGTCAGCCCCAGCATTTT.

Concerning this clonotype: This clone may be a read error of a much larger clone one base away. The chain couples TRBV5-1 to TRBJ2-7; TRBD1 agrees at 7 bases. Germline values: CDR1 SGHRS, CDR2 YFSETQ. The CDR3 loop spans 13 amino acids. The CDR3 DNA follows: TGCGCCAGCAGCGTGACAGGGTTTGGGGAGCAGTCCTTC. Its protein is CASSVTGFGEQSF.

The genes are TRBV5-6 and TRBJ2-7; D call uncertain. CDR3 length: 13 residues. Germline CDR1 SGHDT, CDR2 YYEEEE. V was shortened by 1 base and J by 7 bases, with 12 bases between the two germline ends. The CDR3 spells CASSLSGPEEQYF. CDR3 in DNA: TGTGCCAGCAGCTTGAGTGGACCTGAAGAGCAGTACTTC.

As for this clonotype: Possible read error: a much larger clone is one base away. V is TRBV20-1 and J is TRBJ2-3; 9 bases map to TRBD2. CDR1 and CDR2 from the germline V gene are DFQATT and SNEGSKA (reference sequence). The CDR3 has 17 amino acids. With 4 bases clipped from V and 4 bases from J, the junction kept 15 bases outside the gene matches. CDR3 residues: CSATRDRLAEYADTQYF. The CDR3 nucleotides are TGCAGTGCTACCCGAGACCGACTAGCGGAATATGCAGATACGCAGTATTTT.

This sequence joins TRBV7-3 and TRBJ2-5; 7 nucleotides match TRBD1. Germline V gene data show CDR1 as SGHTA and CDR2 as FQGTGA. The CDR3 runs to 13 residues. V trimming: 5 bases; J trimming: 5 bases; junction bases outside the gene matches: 5. The CDR3 coding sequence is TGTGCCAGCAGCCCCGACAGGGTTGAGACCCAGTACTTC. Translating gives CASSPDRVETQYF. The complete variable domain, with remaining parts taken from reference TRBV7-3 and TRBJ2-5, reads GAGVSQTPSNKVTEKGKYVELRCDPISGHTALYWYRQSLGQGPEFLIYFQGTGAADDSGLPNDRFFAVRPEGSVSTLKIQRTERGDSAVYLCASSPDRVETQYFGPGTRLLVL.

The rearrangement joins TRBV7-9 to TRBJ2-7; D is unresolved. V gave up 5 bases and J gave up 0 bases, with 17 bases separating them. In germline, CDR1 is SEHNR, CDR2 FQNEAQ (reference sequence). The CDR3 is made up of 16 amino acids. This chain's CDR3 is CASSGDEKGPSYEQYF. As DNA, the CDR3 is TGTGCCAGCAGCGGAGACGAAAAAGGACCCTCCTACGAGCAGTACTTC.

Worth noting for this clonotype: At one end, the junction sequence differs from germline, possibly due to a read error. The V gene is TRBV19, the J gene TRBJ2-3; D gene unclear. This CDR3 spans 13 amino acids. Germline V lookup: CDR1 LNHDA, CDR2 SQIVND (reference sequence). The CDR3 DNA follows: TGTGCCAGTAGTATCAGCTATCCAGATACGCAGTGTTTT. Its protein product is CASSISYPDTQCF. The full variable domain, rest sourced from reference TRBV19 and TRBJ2-3, is DGGITQSPKYLFRKEGQNVTLSCEQNLNHDAMYWYRQDPGQGLRLIYYSQIVNDFQKGDIAEGYSVSREKKESFPLTVTSAQKNPTAFYLCASSISYPDTQCFGPGTRLTVL.

This clonotype has a count of ten or more. J is TRBJ2-3 and V is TRBV5-1; D remains unclear. Germline V gene sequence: CDR1 SGHRS, CDR2 YFSETQ. The ends were cut back, 4 bases at V and 0 bases at J, with 6 bases in the middle. The CDR3 sequence is 13 residues long. In DNA, the CDR3 is TGCGCCAGCAGCGCCGTTAGCACAGATACGCAGTATTTT. Encoded protein: CASSAVSTDTQYF.

The chain couples TRBV29-1 to TRBJ2-7, with 7 bases aligning to TRBD2. Trimming took 3 bases from V and 6 from J; bases not matched to a gene: 11. The CDR3 runs 14 residues. Germline values: CDR1 SQVTM, CDR2 ANQGSEA. The CDR3: CSVDTSGVPGEQYF. The CDR3 nucleotides read TGCAGCGTTGATACAAGCGGGGTCCCGGGCGAGCAGTACTTC.